This TCR beta chain was documented in a study of blood T cell repertoires in COVID-19. As for the study in general: Samples came from the United States, Italy and Spain, spanning acute and convalescent COVID-19.

Measured with immunoSEQ multiplex PCR; TCRdb has only the in-frame clones, and not every one. This table has some 190,000 clones, roughly 84% appearing once. The study drew participants aged about 18 to 89 years from some 23 US areas. It was within 2 weeks before study entry that exposed participants met a COVID-19 case. Unmatched junction bases numbered 8, after V lost 7 bases and J lost 4 bases. The CDR3 contains 14 residues. Germline V gene lookup returns CDR1 LNHDA and CDR2 SQIVND (reference sequence). This sequence joins TRBV19 and TRBJ1-1, with 8 bases matching TRBD1. The clonotype originates from a woman aged 25 to 39 who had been exposed to COVID-19. The sample was PBMCs or T cells enriched from blood (not recorded which). CDR3 coding DNA: TGTGCCAGTAAATCCCAGGACAGGGTCACTGAAGCTTTCTTT. It encodes CASKSQDRVTEAFF.